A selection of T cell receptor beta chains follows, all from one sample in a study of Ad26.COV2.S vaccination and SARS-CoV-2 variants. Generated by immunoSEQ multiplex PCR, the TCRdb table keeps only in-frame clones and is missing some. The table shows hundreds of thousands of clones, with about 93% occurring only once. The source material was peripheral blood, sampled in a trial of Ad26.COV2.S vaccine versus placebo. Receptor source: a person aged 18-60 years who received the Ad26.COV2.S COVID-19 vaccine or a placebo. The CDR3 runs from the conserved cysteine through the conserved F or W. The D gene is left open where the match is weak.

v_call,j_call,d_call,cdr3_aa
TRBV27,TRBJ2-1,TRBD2,CASSSLAGIPHNEQFF
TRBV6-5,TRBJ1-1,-,CASSYGQMNTEAFF
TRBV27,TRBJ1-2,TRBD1,CASSSHEKRTGYGYTF
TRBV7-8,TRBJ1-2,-,CASSLPGREGGYTF
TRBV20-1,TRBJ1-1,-,CSARVYTEAFF
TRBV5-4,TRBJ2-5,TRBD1,CASRNTGGEETQYF
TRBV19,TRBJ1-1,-,CASSSGGWMNTEAFF
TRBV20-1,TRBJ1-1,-,CSASSMGNTEAFF
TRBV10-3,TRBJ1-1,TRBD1,CATTGMDTEAFF
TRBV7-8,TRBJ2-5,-,CASSLVETQYF
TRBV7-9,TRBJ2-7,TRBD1,CASTRGAGGFSSYEQYF
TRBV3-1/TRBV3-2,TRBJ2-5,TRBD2,CASSHLREGQKGETQYF